The sequence of this TCR beta chain was determined in a study of CD8 T cells in ankylosing spondylitis. Study-wide results and caveats: What appeared characteristic of ankylosing spondylitis blood was a TCR beta motif of 7 or 8 highly homologous variants. CD8+ by phenotype, disease-linked clones were relatively rare in peripheral blood. Significant enrichment of disease-linked clones was reportedly seen in matched ankylosing spondylitis synovial fluid.

Using quantitative 5'-RACE with molecular barcodes, the authors made TCR beta libraries. TCRdb reprocessed the 5' RACE reads with MiXCR, giving one entry per CDR3 protein. The sample gives more than 150,000 distinct CDR3 sequences, 10% to 15% of which show up once; 11% is in the top ten. In its sample, this clonotype was seen once. Antigen: not known. At one of its ends the junction is not consistent with the germline gene, which may arise from a read error. In germline, CDR1 is SEHNR, CDR2 FQNEAQ (reference sequence). The CDR3 runs to 15 residues. This clonotype was obtained from a female donor with ankylosing spondylitis or in good health (not recorded which). The V call is TRBV7-9, the J call TRBJ2-7, with 13 nucleotides matching TRBD2. The sample taken for sequencing was blood, either unsorted or a sorted T cell fraction (not recorded which). CDR3 loop: CTSSPGLAGAYEQYF. CDR3 nucleotides: TGTACCAGCAGCCCCGGACTAGCGGGAGCCTACGAGCAGTACTTC.